The present entry profiles one T cell receptor beta chain with its context. The data stem from a study of blood T cells in healthy people across ages. A second PCR, run for roughly 7 to 11 cycles, used a sample-barcoded 5' primer plus a J-beta primer mix. MiXCR, applied by TCRdb to the 5' RACE reads, yields one record per CDR3 protein. The sample has 650,000 to 1,000,000 distinct CDR3 sequences, 35% to 40% seen once. CDR3 size: 13 residues. From germline, CDR1 is SGHTA and CDR2 FQGNSA. The ends were cut back, 6 bases at V and 5 bases at J, with 14 bases in the middle. The sequenced material came from blood. V usage is TRBV7-2 and J usage is TRBJ2-7; possible D gene TRBD1, 5 bases. This receptor was identified in a man younger than 30 in good health. Here the CDR3 DNA reads TGTGCCAGCAGTTCACAGACAGAGGACGAGCAGTACTTC. It specifies CASSSQTEDEQYF.